This TCR beta chain stems from a study of blood T cells in healthy people across ages (dated by TCRdb to 2013 to 2016). Regarding the complete study: Template switching captured roughly one uniquely barcoded TCR beta cDNA molecule per two T cells in model experiments. To track age-related changes in TCR beta repertoire diversity, the study relied on deep sequencing normalized with unique cDNA molecular identifiers. The donors were divided into four age groups: young (average around 17 years), middle-aged (about 40), aged (approximately 62) and long-lived (around 80). Donors of different ages were randomly distributed across sequencing lanes to avoid experimental bias. Two additional independent replicas of 1 million unique cDNA reads from the same blood draw were analyzed for two donors (one aged 18 to 29 and one aged 80 or older).

Library preparation employed 5' RACE. Sequencing was carried out with an Illumina HiSeq 2500. A second roughly 7 to 11 cycle PCR used a sample-barcoded 5' primer and a J-beta primer mix. A unique molecular identifier was introduced onto each TCR beta cDNA molecule by a template-switch 5' adaptor carrying 12 random nucleotides. Each sample yielded at least 2.5 million CDR3-containing paired-end reads. First-strand cDNA synthesis was performed from all RNA using the Mint cDNA synthesis kit, with priming by a TRBC-specific oligonucleotide. Following uracil-DNA glycosylase treatment, all cDNA underwent a first 18-cycle PCR with the universal primers M1SS and BC2_uni_R. On the study's bioinformatics: Normalization of each sample was performed by random selection of 1 million high-quality reads, each carrying a distinct molecular identifier. Instead of being binned into consensus sequences, reads with shared molecular identifiers were discarded. CDR3 identification, clonotype clustering and error correction used MiTCR with a Q25 quality threshold and the strictest error-elimination algorithm. Lower-bound total TCR beta diversity was estimated with a nonparametric unseen species model using Euler transformation. TCRdb reprocessed the public reads (quality trimming at Q25 with fastp, clone calling with MiXCR) and kept in-frame beta chains. Merged by CDR3 protein, the rows form single entries marked with the most common genes and DNA. The authors' filters were not applied to this entry. This sample holds around 1.5 million distinct CDR3 sequences; roughly 32% were observed only once. The top ten hold approximately 10% of the sample.

In this sample, this clonotype turned up a few times. This receptor's antigen is unknown. No qualities accompany the bases; no much larger clone lies one base away. The germline V gene provides CDR1 MDHEN and CDR2 SYDVKM. V is trimmed back by 5 bases and J by 7 bases, and the junction contains 13 bases that no gene match accounts for. Reading from cysteine to phenylalanine, the CDR3 counts 15 amino acids. Of the read, only the CDR3 DNA is kept; its 45 bases are in frame from base 1. Donors were 35 to 40 systemically healthy Caucasian individuals from Russia aged roughly 6 to 100 years. Each donor gave about 11 milliliters of peripheral blood, drawn into EDTA-treated Vacutainer tubes. Ficoll-Paque density-gradient centrifugation was used to isolate PBMCs, with at least 6 million per sample. Trizol reagent was used to extract total RNA from the PBMCs, yielding at least 5.5 micrograms per sample. For every donor, flow cytometry on a PBMC aliquot measured the percentage of naive CD45RAhigh/CD27high T cells.

What the work shows at the level of the full study, not this receptor alone: Because the CMV infection status of the donors was unknown, age-related changes in expanded clonotypes may potentially have been confounded. Estimates of total diversity based on one million sequenced T cells were regarded as lower bounds and as underestimates. There was a strong correlation between observed TCR beta diversity and the percentage of naive T cells measured by flow cytometry. As age increased, observed TCR beta diversity per million T cells dropped in a roughly linear way, and a significant reduction was already evident by age about 40. Because profiling used bulk unsorted PBMCs, naive and antigen-experienced compartments could not be compared conclusively. Compared with the aged group, the long-lived group had more naive CD4+ T cells, fewer expanded clones and increased TCR diversity, suggesting age selection.

The chain is assembled from TRBV28 and TRBJ2-7; the central 8 bases match TRBD1. Input material: blood. The sequence came from a woman aged 25 to 39 in good health. In nucleotides, the sequence is TGTGCCAGCAGTCCCCTCGGACAGGGATTACGGGAGCAGTACTTC. Translated, this is CASSPLGQGLREQYF.